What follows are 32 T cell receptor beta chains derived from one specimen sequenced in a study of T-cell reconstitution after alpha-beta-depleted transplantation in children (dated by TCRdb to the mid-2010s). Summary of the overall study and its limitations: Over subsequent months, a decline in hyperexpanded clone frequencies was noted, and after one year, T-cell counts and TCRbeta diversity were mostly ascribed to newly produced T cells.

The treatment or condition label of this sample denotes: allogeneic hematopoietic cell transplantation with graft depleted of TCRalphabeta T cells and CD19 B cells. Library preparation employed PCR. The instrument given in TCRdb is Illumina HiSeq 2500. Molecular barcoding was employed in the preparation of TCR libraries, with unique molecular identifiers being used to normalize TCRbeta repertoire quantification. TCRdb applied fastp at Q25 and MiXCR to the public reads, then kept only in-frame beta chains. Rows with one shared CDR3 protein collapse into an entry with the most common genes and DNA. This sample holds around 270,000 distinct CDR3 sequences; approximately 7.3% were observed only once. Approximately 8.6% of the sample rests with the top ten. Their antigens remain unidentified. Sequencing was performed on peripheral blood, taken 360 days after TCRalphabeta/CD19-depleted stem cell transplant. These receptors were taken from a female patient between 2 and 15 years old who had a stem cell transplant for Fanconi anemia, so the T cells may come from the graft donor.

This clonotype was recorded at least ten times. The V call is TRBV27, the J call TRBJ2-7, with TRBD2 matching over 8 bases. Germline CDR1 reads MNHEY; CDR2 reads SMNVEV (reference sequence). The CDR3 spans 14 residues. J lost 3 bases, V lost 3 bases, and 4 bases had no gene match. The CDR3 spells CASSFREGGYEQYF. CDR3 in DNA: TGTGCCAGCAGTTTTCGGGAGGGGGGCTACGAGCAGTACTTC.

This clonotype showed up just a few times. The CDR3 loop is CASSPLYSGNTIYF. The CDR3 DNA sequence: TGTGCCAGCAGTCCTCTCTACTCTGGAAACACCATATATTTT. V is TRBV6-1 and J is TRBJ1-3; D is unresolved. The germline V gene has CDR1 MNHNS and CDR2 SASEGT. V lost 5 bases and J lost 0, with 8 bases in between. CDR3 size: 14 residues.

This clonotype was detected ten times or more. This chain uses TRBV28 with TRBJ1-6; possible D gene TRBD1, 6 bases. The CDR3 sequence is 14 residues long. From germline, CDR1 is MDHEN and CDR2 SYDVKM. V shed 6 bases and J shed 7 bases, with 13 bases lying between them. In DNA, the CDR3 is TGTGCCAGCAGCCCGTGGCAGGGGAATTCACCCCTCCACTTT. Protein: CASSPWQGNSPLHF.

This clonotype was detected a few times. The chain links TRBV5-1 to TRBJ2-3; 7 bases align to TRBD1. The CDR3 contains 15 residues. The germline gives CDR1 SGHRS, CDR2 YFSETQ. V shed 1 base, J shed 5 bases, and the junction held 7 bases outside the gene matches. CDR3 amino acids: CASSLSDRAVDTQYF. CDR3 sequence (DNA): TGCGCCAGCAGCTTGTCCGACAGGGCGGTAGATACGCAGTATTTT.

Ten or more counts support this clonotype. CDR3: CASSLGGPLGDTQYF. The CDR3 DNA follows: TGTGCCAGCAGCTTAGGGGGCCCCCTCGGGGATACGCAGTATTTT. V gene TRBV7-6 combines with J gene TRBJ2-3; possible D gene TRBD1, 5 bases. Germline lookup yields CDR1 SGHVS and CDR2 FNYEAQ. The V and J ends lost 1 base and 6 bases respectively, with 14 bases between them. The CDR3 is made up of 15 amino acids.

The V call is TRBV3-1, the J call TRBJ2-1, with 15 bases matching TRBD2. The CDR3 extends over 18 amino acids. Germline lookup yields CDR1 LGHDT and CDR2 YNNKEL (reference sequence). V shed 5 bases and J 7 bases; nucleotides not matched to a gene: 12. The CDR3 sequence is CASSMGLAGGGVRNEQFF. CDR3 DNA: TGTGCCAGCAGCATGGGACTAGCGGGAGGAGGGGTTCGTAATGAGCAGTTCTTC.

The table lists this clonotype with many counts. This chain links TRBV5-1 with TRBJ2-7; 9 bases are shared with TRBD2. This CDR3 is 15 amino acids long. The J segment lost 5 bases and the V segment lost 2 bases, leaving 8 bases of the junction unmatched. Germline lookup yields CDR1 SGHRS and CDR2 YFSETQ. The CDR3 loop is CASSFLAGYRNEQYF. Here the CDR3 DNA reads TGCGCCAGCAGCTTTCTAGCGGGATATAGGAACGAGCAGTACTTC.

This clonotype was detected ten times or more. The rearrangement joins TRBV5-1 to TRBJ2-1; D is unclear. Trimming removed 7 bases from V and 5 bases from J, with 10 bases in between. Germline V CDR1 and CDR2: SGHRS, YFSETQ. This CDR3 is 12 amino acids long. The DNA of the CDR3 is TGCGCCAGCTTTCGAGAGGACAATGAGCAGTTCTTC. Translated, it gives CASFREDNEQFF.

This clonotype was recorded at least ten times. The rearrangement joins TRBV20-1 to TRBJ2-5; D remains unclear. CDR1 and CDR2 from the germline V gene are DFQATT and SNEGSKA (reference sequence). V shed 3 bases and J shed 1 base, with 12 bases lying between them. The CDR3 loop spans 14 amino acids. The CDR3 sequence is CSARSAPLQETQYF. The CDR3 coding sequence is TGCAGTGCTAGGTCGGCACCACTCCAAGAGACCCAGTACTTC.

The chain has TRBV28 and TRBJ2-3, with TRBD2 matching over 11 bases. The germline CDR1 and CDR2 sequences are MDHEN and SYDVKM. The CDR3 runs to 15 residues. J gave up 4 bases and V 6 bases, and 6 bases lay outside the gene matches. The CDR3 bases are TGTGCCAGCAGCCGTAGCGGGAGGGCCCCAGATACGCAGTATTTT. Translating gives CASSRSGRAPDTQYF. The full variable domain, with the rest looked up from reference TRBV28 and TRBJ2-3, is DVKVTQSSRYLVKRTGEKVFLECVQDMDHENMFWYRQDPGLGLRLIYFSYDVKMKEKGDIPEGYSVSREKKERFSLILESASTNQTSMYLCASSRSGRAPDTQYFGPGTRLTVL.

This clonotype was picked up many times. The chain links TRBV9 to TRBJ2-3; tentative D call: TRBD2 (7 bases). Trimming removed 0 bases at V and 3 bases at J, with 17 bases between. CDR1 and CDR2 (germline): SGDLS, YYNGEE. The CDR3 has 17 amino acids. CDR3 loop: CASSVVVGGHGTDTQYF. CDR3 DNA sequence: TGTGCCAGCAGCGTAGTCGTGGGGGGGCATGGAACAGATACGCAGTATTTT.

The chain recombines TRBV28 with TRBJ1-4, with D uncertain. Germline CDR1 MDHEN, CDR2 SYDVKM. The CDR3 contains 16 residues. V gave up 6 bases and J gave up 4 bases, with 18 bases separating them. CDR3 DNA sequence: TGTGCCAGCAGCTCTACACGGGCCTCCCGTAATGAAAAACTGTTTTTT. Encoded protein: CASSSTRASRNEKLFF.

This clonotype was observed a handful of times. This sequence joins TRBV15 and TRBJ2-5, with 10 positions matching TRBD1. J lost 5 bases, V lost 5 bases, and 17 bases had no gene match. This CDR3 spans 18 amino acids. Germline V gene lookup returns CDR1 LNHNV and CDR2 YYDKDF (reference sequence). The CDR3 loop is CATSPDTRPTGGRETQYF. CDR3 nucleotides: TGTGCCACCAGCCCGGATACACGACCGACAGGGGGCAGGGAGACCCAGTACTTC.

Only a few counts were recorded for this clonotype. The CDR3 loop reads CASSFVGLAQETQYF. The CDR3 region has the DNA TGTGCCAGCAGCTTCGTGGGACTAGCGCAAGAGACCCAGTACTTC. This chain links TRBV5-4 with TRBJ2-5; TRBD2 matches at 10 bases. The CDR3 contains 15 residues. The J segment lost 2 bases and the V segment lost 2 bases, leaving 3 bases of the junction unmatched. CDR1 SGHNT and CDR2 YYREEE come from the germline V gene (reference sequence). Combining the CDR3 with reference TRBV5-4 and TRBJ2-5 gives the whole variable domain ETGVTQSPTHLIKTRGQQVTLRCSSQSGHNTVSWYQQALGQGPQFIFQYYREEENGRGNFPPRFSGLQFPNYSSELNVNALELDDSALYLCASSFVGLAQETQYFGPGTRLLVL.

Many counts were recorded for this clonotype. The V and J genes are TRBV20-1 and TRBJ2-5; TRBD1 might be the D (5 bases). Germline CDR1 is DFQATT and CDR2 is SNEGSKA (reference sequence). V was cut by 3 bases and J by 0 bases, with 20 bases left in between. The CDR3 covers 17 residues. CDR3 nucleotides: TGCAGTGCTAGTTTATTTTGGCAGGGTGGGTACCAAGAGACCCAGTACTTC. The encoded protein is CSASLFWQGGYQETQYF.

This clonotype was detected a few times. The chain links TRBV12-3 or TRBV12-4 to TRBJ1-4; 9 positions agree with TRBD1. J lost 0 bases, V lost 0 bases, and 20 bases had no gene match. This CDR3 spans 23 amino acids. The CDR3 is CASSLALQGARGVGRATNEKLFF. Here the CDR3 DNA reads TGTGCCAGCAGTTTAGCGTTACAGGGGGCGCGGGGTGTGGGACGTGCAACTAATGAAAAACTGTTTTTT.

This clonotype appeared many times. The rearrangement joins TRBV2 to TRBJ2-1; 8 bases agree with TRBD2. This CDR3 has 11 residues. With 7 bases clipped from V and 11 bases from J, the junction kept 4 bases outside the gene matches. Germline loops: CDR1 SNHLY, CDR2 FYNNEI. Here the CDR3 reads CASKRENQQFF. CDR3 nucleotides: TGTGCCAGCAAGCGGGAGAATCAGCAGTTCTTC.

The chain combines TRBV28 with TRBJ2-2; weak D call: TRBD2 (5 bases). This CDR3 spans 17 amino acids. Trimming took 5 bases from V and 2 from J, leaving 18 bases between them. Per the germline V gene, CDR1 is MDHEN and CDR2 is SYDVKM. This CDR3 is CASSLILVAGNTGELFF. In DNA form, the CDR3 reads TGTGCCAGCAGTCTCATTTTAGTGGCGGGCAACACCGGGGAGCTGTTTTTT. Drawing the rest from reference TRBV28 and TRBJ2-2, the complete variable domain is DVKVTQSSRYLVKRTGEKVFLECVQDMDHENMFWYRQDPGLGLRLIYFSYDVKMKEKGDIPEGYSVSREKKERFSLILESASTNQTSMYLCASSLILVAGNTGELFFGEGSRLTVL.

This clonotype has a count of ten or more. CDR3 sequence reads: CASSTTRLAGYEQYF. DNA of the CDR3: TGTGCCAGCAGCACTACCCGACTAGCGGGTTACGAGCAGTACTTC. This chain links TRBV13 with TRBJ2-7; the match to TRBD2 covers 10 bases. Germline CDR1 is PRHDT and CDR2 is FYEKMQ (reference sequence). V was pared by 5 bases and J by 4 bases, with 8 bases of the junction left unmatched. The CDR3 has 15 residues.

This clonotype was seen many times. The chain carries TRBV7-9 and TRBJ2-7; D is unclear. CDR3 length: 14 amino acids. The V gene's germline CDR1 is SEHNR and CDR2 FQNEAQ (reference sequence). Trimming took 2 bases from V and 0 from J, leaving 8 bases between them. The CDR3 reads CASSLLADSYEQYF. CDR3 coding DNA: TGTGCCAGCAGCTTACTGGCAGACTCCTACGAGCAGTACTTC.

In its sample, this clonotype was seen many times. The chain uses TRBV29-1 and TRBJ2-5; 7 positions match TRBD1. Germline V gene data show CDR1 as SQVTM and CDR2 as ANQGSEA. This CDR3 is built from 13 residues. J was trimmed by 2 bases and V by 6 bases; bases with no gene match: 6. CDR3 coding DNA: TGCAGCGTGGATGACAGGGCACAAGAGACCCAGTACTTC. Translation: CSVDDRAQETQYF.

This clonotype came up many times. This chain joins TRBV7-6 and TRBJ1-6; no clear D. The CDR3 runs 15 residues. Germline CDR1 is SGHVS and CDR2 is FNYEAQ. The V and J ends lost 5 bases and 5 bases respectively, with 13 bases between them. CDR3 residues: CASSPVGRDNSPLHF. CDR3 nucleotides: TGTGCCAGCAGCCCAGTCGGCCGAGATAATTCACCCCTCCACTTT.

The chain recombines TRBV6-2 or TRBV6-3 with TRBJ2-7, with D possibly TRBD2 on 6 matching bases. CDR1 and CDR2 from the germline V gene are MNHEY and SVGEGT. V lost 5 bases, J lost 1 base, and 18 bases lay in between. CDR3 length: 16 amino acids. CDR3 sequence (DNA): TGTGCCAGCAGTCGCTCGATGACTAGTCGGTCCTACGAGCAGTACTTC. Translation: CASSRSMTSRSYEQYF.

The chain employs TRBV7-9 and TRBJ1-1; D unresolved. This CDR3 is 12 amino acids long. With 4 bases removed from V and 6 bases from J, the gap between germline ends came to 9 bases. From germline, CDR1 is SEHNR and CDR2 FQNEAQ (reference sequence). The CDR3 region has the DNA TGTGCCAGCAGCTCCTTTTATGCTGAAGCTTTCTTT. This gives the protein CASSSFYAEAFF.

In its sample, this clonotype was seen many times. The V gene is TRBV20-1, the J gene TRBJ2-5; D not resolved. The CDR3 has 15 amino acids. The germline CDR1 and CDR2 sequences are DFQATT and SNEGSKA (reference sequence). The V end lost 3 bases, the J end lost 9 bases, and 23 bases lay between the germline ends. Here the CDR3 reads CSASRLTIGEASQYF. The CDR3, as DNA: TGCAGTGCTAGTCGTCTGACAATAGGAGAGGCGTCCCAGTACTTC.

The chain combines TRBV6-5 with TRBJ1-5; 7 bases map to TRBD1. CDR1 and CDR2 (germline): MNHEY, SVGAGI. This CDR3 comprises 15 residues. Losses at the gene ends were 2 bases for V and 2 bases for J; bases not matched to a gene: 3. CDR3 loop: CASSYPGTGNQPQHF. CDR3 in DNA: TGTGCCAGCAGTTACCCCGGGACAGGCAATCAGCCCCAGCATTTT.

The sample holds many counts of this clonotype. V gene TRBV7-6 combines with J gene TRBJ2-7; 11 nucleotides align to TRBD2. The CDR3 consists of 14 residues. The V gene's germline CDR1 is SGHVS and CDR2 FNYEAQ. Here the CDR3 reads CASTIAGGLCSADV. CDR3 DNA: TGTGCCAGCACCATAGCGGGGGGGCTTTGTTCCGCCGACGTC.

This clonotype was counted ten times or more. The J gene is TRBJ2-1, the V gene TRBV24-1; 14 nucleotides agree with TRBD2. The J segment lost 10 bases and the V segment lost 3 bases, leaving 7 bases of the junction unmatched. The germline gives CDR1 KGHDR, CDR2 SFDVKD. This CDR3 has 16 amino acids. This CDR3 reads CATSDPGLAGEDEQFF. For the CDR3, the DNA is TGTGCCACCAGTGATCCGGGACTAGCGGGAGAAGACGAGCAGTTCTTC.

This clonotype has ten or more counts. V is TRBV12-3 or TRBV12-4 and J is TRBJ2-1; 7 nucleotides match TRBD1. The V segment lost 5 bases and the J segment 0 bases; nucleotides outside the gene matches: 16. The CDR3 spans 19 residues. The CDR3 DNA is TGTGCCAGCAGTGGGGTTGGACAGGAGACGAGAAGCTCCTACAATGAGCAGTTCTTC. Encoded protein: CASSGVGQETRSSYNEQFF.

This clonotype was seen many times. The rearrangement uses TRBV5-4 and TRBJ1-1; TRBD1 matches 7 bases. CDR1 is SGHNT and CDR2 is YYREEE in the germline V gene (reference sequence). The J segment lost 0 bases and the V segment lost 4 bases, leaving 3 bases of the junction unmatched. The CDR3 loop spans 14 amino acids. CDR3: CASSRDSVNTEAFF. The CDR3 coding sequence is TGTGCCAGCAGCAGGGACAGCGTGAACACTGAAGCTTTCTTT.

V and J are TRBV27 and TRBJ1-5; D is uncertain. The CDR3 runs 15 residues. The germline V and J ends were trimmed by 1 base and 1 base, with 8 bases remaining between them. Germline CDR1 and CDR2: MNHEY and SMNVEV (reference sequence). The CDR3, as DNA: TGTGCCAGCAGTTTATTAGCGGGAAGCAATCAGCCCCAGCATTTT. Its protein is CASSLLAGSNQPQHF.

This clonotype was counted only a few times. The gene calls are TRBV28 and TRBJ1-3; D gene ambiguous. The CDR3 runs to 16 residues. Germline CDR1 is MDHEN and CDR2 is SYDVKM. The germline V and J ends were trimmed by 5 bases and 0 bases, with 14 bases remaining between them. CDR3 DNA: TGTGCCAGCAGTCCCCCGGGCGCCGTCTCTGGAAACACCATATATTTT. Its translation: CASSPPGAVSGNTIYF.